These T cell receptor beta chains were read from a single sample in a study of cytomegalovirus exposure and HLA in healthy donors. Using immunoSEQ multiplex PCR, the repertoire was profiled, and TCRdb retains in-frame clones only, with some absent. The sample has 100,000 to 150,000 clones; around 85% are singletons. Sequenced sample: PBMCs. The receptors were gathered from a boy aged 5 to 17 in good health and CMV-seronegative. Each CDR3 is given with its conserved first and last residue. Fields, in order: clone size, J gene, D gene, V gene, CDR3 protein, CDR3 DNA. A D gene is named only where the DNA matches it firmly. Not every row has a clone size; where given, it reads once, few, many or a size class.

abundance: -
j_gene: TRBJ1-1
d_gene: -
v_gene: TRBV9
CDR3aa: CASSVGGQANTEAFF
CDR3nt: TGTGCCAGCAGCGTAGGGGGACAAGCCAACACTGAAGCTTTCTTT

abundance: once
j_gene: TRBJ2-1
d_gene: TRBD2
v_gene: TRBV19
CDR3aa: CASTHSGGAPYNEQFF
CDR3nt: TGTGCCAGTACCCACAGCGGGGGGGCCCCCTACAATGAGCAGTTCTTC

abundance: -
j_gene: TRBJ2-5
d_gene: TRBD2
v_gene: TRBV2
CDR3aa: CASSLTGGQETQYF
CDR3nt: TGTGCCAGCAGCTTGACGGGGGGCCAAGAGACCCAGTACTTC

abundance: once
j_gene: TRBJ2-7
d_gene: -
v_gene: TRBV4-3
CDR3aa: CASSQDLLVYEQYF
CDR3nt: TGCGCCAGCAGCCAAGATCTATTAGTCTACGAGCAGTACTTC

abundance: -
j_gene: TRBJ2-3
d_gene: TRBD2
v_gene: TRBV19
CDR3aa: CASRLAGVRDTQYF
CDR3nt: TGTGCCAGTAGGCTAGCGGGCGTCCGAGATACGCAGTATTTT

abundance: -
j_gene: TRBJ1-5
d_gene: -
v_gene: TRBV2
CDR3aa: CASTLRESGGNQPQHF
CDR3nt: TGTGCCAGCACTTTACGTGAGTCCGGGGGCAATCAGCCCCAGCATTTT

abundance: -
j_gene: TRBJ2-2
d_gene: TRBD1
v_gene: TRBV6-6
CDR3aa: CASSQQGLGSGELFF
CDR3nt: TGTGCCAGCAGTCAACAGGGGCTGGGGTCCGGGGAGCTGTTTTTT

abundance: -
j_gene: TRBJ2-7
d_gene: TRBD2
v_gene: TRBV18
CDR3aa: CASSPRRTSGSGHEQYF
CDR3nt: TGTGCCAGCTCGCCTCGTCGGACTAGCGGGAGTGGCCACGAGCAGTACTTC

abundance: -
j_gene: TRBJ1-1
d_gene: -
v_gene: TRBV7-3
CDR3aa: CASSLVAGESTEAFF
CDR3nt: TGTGCCAGCAGCTTAGTGGCAGGGGAATCCACTGAAGCTTTCTTT

abundance: -
j_gene: TRBJ2-1
d_gene: TRBD1
v_gene: TRBV6-1
CDR3aa: CASSERDRAYNEQFF
CDR3nt: TGTGCCAGCAGTGAGCGGGACAGGGCATACAATGAGCAGTTCTTC

abundance: -
j_gene: TRBJ2-1
d_gene: -
v_gene: TRBV19
CDR3aa: CASSVRGDEQFF
CDR3nt: TGTGCCAGTAGTGTCAGGGGCGATGAGCAGTTCTTC

abundance: -
j_gene: TRBJ1-1
d_gene: TRBD1
v_gene: TRBV19
CDR3aa: CASTNGPGQGSNTEAFF
CDR3nt: TGTGCCAGTACCAACGGTCCGGGACAGGGATCTAACACTGAAGCTTTCTTT

abundance: once
j_gene: TRBJ2-1
d_gene: TRBD1
v_gene: TRBV5-1
CDR3aa: CASRFWDRGPNEQFF
CDR3nt: TGCGCCAGCAGATTCTGGGACAGGGGGCCCAATGAGCAGTTCTTC

abundance: -
j_gene: TRBJ1-2
d_gene: TRBD1
v_gene: TRBV30
CDR3aa: CAWSSQGASDYGYTF
CDR3nt: TGTGCCTGGAGTTCACAGGGGGCGTCAGACTATGGCTACACCTTC

abundance: -
j_gene: TRBJ2-7
d_gene: -
v_gene: TRBV10-3
CDR3aa: CAISESVGGSYEQYF
CDR3nt: TGTGCCATCAGTGAGTCAGTAGGCGGCTCCTACGAGCAGTACTTC

abundance: -
j_gene: TRBJ2-3
d_gene: -
v_gene: TRBV5-1
CDR3aa: CASRAGGPTDTQYF
CDR3nt: TGCGCCAGCAGGGCCGGGGGGCCCACAGATACGCAGTATTTT

abundance: -
j_gene: TRBJ2-1
d_gene: -
v_gene: TRBV5-1
CDR3aa: CASSSGGLGNEQFF
CDR3nt: TGCGCCAGCAGCTCGGGGGGCTTAGGGAATGAGCAGTTCTTC